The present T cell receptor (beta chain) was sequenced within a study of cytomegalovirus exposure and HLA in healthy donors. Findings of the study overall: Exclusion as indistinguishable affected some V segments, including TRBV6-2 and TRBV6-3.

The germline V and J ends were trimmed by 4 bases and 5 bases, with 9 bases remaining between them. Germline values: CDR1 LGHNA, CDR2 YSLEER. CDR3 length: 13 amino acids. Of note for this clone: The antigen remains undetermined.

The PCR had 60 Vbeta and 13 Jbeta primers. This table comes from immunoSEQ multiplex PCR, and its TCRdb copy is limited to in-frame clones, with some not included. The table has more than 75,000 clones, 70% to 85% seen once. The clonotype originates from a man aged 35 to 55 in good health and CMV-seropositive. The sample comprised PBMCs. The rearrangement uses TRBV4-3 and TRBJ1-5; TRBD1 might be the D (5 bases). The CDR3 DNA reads TGCGCCAGCAGCCTGGAGACAGATCAGCCCCAGCATTTT. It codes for CASSLETDQPQHF.